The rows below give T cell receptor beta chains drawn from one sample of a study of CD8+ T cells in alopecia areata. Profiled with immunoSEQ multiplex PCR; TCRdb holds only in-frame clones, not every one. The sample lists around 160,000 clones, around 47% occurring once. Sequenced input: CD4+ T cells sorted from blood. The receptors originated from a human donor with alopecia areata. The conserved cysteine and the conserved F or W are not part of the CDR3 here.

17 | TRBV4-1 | ASSHPRRSGNSGANVLT
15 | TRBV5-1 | ASSLGQRIATNEKLF
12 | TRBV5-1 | ASSLAGTAYEQY
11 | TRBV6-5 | ASRTSSTDTQY
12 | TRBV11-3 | ASNSGARDYEQY
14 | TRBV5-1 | ASSQSSTGLGHDKY
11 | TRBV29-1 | SVETAGRETQY
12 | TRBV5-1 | ASSPGHSNQPQH
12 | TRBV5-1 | ASSPLTVNNEQF
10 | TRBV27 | ASSYPGNTIY
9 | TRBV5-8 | ASSSYNEQF
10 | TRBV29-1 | SAIFRGTEAF
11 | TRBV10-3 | AAASQVNTEAF
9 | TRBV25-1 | ASSVNYGYT
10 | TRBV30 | AWSGGGYEQF
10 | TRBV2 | ASSAGANVLT
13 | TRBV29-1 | SGDWSGSGVDTQY
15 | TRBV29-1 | SVVPGLAGGPLGEQF
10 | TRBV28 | ASGSSYNEQF
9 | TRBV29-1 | TPWVQGTQY
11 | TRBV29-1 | SVEGRAKTEAF
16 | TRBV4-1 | ASSRSSGTSANTGELF
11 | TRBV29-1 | SVEGRANTEAF
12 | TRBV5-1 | ASNEREAHNEQF
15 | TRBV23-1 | ASSQSSSPALYNEQF
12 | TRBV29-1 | SGSQLGVGTEAF
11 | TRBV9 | ASSAGDTETQY
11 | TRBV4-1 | ASSHNTNTEAF
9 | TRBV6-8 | ASRRSYEQY
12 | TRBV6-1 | ASIWDRPSGEQF
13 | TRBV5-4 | ASTASGRFYNEQF
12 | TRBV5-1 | ASSFSAANEKLF
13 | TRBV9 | ASSETGTANEKLF
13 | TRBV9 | ASSVGLAGVNEQF
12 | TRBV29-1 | SVELGGHPYEQY
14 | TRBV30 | AWSVKGGIGTGELF
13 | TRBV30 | AWQVGGPSYNEQF
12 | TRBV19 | ASSIPTREAEQF
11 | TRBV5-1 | ASSLDRPGRQY
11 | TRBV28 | ASSRDKNYGYT
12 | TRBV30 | AWSDPGTTYGYT
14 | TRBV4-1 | ASSEAGGSSYNEQF
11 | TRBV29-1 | SVENPLPQTQY
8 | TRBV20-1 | SARRNEQF
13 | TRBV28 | ASRPNRAGGFIQY
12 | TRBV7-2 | ASSFSGQGDGYT